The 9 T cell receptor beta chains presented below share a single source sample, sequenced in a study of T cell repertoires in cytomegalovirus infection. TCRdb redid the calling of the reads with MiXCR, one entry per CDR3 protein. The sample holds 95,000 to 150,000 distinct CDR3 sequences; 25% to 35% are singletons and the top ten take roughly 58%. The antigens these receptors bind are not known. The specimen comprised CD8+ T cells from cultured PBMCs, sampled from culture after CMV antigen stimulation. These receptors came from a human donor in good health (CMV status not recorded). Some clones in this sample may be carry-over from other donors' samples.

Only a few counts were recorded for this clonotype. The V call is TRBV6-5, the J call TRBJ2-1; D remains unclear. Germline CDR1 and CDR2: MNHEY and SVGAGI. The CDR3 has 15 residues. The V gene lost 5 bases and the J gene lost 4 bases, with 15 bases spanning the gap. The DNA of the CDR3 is TGTGCCAGCAGTGGGTTTACAAACTTTTACAATGAGCAGTTCTTC. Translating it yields CASSGFTNFYNEQFF.

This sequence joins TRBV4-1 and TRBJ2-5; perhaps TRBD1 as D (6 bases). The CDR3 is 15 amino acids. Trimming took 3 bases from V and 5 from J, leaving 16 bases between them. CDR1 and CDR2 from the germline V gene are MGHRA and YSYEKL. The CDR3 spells CASSQTPGQGETQYF. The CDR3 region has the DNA TGCGCCAGCAGCCAGACTCCGGGACAAGGGGAGACCCAGTACTTC.

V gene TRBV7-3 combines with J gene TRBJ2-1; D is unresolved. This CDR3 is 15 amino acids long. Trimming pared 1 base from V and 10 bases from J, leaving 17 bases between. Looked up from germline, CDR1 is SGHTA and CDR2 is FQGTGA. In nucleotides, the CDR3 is TGTGCCAGCAGCTTAATGGTTCCTCCAATATACGAGCAGTTCTTC. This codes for CASSLMVPPIYEQFF.

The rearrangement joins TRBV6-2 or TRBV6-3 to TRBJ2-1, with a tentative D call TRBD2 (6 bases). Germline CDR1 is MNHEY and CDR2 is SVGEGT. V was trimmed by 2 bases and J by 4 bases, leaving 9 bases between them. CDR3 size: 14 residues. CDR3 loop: CASSYGGVYNEQFF. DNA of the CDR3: TGTGCCAGCAGTTACGGCGGGGTGTACAATGAGCAGTTCTTC.

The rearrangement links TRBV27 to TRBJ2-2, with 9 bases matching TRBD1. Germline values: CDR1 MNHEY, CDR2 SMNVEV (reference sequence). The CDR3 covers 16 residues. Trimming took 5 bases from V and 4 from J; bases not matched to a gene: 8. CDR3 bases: TGTGCCAGCAGTCCTAGGACAGGGGAGCGCACCGGGGAGCTGTTTTTT. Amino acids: CASSPRTGERTGELFF.

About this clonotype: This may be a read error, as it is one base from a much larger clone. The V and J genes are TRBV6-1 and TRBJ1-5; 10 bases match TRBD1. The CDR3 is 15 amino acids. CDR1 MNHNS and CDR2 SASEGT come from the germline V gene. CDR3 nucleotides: TGTGCCAGCAGTGCCGACAGGGGGCGAAATCAGCTCCAGCATTTT. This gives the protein CASSADRGRNQLQHF.

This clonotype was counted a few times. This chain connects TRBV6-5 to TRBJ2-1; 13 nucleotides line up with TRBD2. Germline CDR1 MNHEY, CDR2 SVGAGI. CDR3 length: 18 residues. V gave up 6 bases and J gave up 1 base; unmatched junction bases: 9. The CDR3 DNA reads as TGTGCCAGCAGACCACTAGCGGGGGGGCTAAAATCCTACAATGAGCAGTTCTTC. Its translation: CASRPLAGGLKSYNEQFF.

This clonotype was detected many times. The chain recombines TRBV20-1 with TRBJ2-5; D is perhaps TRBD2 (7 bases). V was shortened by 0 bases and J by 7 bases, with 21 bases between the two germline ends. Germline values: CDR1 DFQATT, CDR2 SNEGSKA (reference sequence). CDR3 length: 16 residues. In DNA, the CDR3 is TGCAGTGCTAGAGACCGGAGGGGGAGGGGGGATGGGACCCAGTACTTC. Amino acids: CSARDRRGRGDGTQYF.

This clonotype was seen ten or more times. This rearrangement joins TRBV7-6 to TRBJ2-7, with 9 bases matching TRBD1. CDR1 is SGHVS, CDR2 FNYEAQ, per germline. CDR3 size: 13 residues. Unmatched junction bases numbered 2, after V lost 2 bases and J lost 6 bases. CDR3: CASSLTGQGEQYF. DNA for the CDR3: TGTGCCAGCAGCTTAACGGGACAGGGCGAGCAGTACTTC.